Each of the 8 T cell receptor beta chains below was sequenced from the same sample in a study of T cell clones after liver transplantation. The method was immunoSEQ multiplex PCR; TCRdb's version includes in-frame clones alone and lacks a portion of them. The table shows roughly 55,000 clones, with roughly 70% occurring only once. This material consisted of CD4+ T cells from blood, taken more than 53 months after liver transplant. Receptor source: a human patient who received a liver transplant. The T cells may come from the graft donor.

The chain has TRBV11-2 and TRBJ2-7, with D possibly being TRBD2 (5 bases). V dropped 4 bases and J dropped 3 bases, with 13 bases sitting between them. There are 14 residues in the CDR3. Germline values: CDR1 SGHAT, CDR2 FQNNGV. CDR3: CASSSLDFYYEQYF. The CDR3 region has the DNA TGTGCCAGCAGCTCCTTGGACTTCTACTACGAGCAGTACTTC.

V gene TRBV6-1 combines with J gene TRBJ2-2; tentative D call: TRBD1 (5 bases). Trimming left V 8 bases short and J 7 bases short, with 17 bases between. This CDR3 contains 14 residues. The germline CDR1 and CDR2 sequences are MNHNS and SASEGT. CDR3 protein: CASRKLQGDGELFF. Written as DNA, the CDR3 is TGTGCCAGCCGCAAACTCCAGGGTGACGGGGAGCTGTTTTTT.

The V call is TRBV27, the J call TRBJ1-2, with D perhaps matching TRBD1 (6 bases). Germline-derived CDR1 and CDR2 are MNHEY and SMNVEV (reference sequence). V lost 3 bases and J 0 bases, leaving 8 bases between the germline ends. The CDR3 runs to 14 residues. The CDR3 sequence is CASSFQGPNYGYTF. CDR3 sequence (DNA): TGTGCCAGCAGTTTTCAGGGGCCTAACTATGGCTACACCTTC.

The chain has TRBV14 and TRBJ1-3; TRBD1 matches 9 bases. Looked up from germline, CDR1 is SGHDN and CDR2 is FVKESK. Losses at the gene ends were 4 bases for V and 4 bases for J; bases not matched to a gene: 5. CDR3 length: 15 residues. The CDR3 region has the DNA TGTGCCAGCAGCCCAGGACAGGGGTGGGGAAACACCATATATTTT. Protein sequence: CASSPGQGWGNTIYF.

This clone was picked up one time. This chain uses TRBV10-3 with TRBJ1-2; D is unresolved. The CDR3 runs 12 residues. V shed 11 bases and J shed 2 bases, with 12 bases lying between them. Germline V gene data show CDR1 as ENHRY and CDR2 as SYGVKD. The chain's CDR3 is CASSEQNYGYTF. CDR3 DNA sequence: TGTGCCTCCAGCGAACAGAACTATGGCTACACCTTC.

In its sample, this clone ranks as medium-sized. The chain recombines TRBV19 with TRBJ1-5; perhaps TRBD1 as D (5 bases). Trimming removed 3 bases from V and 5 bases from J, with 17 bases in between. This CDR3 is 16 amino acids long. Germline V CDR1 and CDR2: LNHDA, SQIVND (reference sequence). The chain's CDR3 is CASSIPRDVQDQPQHF. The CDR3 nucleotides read TGTGCCAGTAGTATTCCCAGGGACGTACAAGATCAGCCCCAGCATTTT.

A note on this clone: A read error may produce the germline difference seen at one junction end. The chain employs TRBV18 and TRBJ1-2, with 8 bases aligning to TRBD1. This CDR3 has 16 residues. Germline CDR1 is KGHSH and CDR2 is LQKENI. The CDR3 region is CASSPLFVRQGASYHF. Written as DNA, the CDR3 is TGTGCCAGCTCACCGCTTTTTGTGCGGCAGGGGGCGAGCTATCACTTC.

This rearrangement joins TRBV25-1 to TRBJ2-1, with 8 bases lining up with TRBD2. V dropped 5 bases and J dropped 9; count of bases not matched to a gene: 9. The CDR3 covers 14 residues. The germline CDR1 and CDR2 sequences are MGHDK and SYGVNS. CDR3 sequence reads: CASSSPPAGGEQFF. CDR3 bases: TGTGCCAGCAGTTCCCCACCCGCGGGGGGTGAGCAGTTCTTC. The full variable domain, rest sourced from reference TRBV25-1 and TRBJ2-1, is EADIYQTPRYLVIGTGKKITLECSQTMGHDKMYWYQQDPGMELHLIHYSYGVNSTEKGDLSSESTVSRIRTEHFPLTLESARPSHTSQYLCASSSPPAGGEQFFGPGTRLTVL.